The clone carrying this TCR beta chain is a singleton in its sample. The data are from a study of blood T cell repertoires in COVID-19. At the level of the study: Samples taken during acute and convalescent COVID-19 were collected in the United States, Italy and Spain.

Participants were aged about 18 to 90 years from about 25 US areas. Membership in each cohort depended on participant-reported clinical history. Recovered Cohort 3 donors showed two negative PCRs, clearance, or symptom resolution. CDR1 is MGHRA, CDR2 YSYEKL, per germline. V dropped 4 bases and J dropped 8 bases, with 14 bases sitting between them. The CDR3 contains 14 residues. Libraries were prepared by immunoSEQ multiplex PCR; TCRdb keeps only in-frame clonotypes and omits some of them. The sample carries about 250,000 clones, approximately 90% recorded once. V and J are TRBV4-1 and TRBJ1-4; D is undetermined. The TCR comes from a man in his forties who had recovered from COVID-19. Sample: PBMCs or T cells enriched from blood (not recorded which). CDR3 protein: CASSPRHTEEKLFF. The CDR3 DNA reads TGCGCCAGCAGCCCCCGACATACTGAAGAAAAACTGTTTTTT.